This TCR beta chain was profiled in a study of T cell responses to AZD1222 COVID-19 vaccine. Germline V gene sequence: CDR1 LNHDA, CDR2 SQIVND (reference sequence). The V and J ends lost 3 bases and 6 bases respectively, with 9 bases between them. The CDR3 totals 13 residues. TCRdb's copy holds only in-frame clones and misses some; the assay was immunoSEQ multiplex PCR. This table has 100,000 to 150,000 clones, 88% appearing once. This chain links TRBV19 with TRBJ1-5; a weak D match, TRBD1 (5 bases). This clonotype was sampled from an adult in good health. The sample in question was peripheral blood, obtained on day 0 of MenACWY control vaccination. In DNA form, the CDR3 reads TGTGCCAGTAGTATTCAGGGTACTCAGCCCCAGCATTTT. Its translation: CASSIQGTQPQHF.